This TCR beta chain was identified during a study of blood T cell repertoires in COVID-19. Overall study context: Both acute and convalescent COVID-19 samples were obtained from the United States, Italy and Spain. The analysed material was cDNA or gDNA that came from T cells, B-cell-depleted T cells, or PBMCs.

This clone was counted only a few times. Trimming removed 4 bases from V and 0 bases from J, with 13 bases in between. The CDR3 spans 17 residues. CDR1 is MNHNS, CDR2 SASEGT, per germline. Original handling: Reference gene primers were amplified, and this amplification served to estimate nucleated cell counts. TCRdb's copy holds only in-frame clones and misses some; the assay was immunoSEQ multiplex PCR. V and J calls and clone size follow that table, whereas D and trimming were derived from the DNA. The data show about 36,000 clones, 80% to 90% seen once. The source of this sequence is a human donor in a cohort sampled during active or convalescent COVID-19. The donor label of this sample is uncertain. Input material: peripheral blood. This chain links TRBV6-1 with TRBJ2-6; D may be TRBD2 (5 bases). In DNA form, the CDR3 reads TGTGCCAGCAGTGCGATCGGACTGCTCTCTGGGGCCAACGTCCTGACTTTC. Protein: CASSAIGLLSGANVLTF.